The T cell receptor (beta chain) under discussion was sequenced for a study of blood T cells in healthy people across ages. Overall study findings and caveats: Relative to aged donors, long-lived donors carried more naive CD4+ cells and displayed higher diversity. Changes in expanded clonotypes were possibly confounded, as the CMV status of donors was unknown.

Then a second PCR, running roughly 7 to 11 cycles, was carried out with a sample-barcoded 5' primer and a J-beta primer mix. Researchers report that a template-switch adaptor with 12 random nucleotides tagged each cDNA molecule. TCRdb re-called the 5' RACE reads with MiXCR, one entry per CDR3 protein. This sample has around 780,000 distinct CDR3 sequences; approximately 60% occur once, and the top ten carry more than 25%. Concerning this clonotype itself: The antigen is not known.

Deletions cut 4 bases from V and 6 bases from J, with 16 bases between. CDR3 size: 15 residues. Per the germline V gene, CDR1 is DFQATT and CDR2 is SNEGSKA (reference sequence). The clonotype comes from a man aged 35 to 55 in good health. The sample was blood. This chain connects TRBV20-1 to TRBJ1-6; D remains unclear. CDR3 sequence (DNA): TGCAGTGCTAAATTCCCCGTTTCGGGTAATTCACCCCTCCACTTT. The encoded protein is CSAKFPVSGNSPLHF.